One and the same sample provided the 26 T cell receptor beta chains below, sequenced in a study of blood T cell repertoires in COVID-19. The repertoire was sequenced with immunoSEQ multiplex PCR; TCRdb's copy has only in-frame clones and lacks some. The data hold 75,000 to 95,000 clones, with 85% to 95% observed a single time. The sequencing sample was made of peripheral blood. The receptors shown here come from a man aged 60-69 years with acute or convalescent COVID-19.

The chain joins TRBV9 to TRBJ1-2; D unclear. Trimming pared 3 bases from V and 3 bases from J, leaving 15 bases between. CDR3 length: 15 amino acids. Germline CDR1 SGDLS, CDR2 YYNGEE. The CDR3 loop is CASSAVRGMDYGYTF. In DNA form, the CDR3 reads TGTGCCAGCAGCGCGGTGCGCGGTATGGACTATGGCTACACCTTC.

J is TRBJ2-4 and V is TRBV11-3; D perhaps matches TRBD1 (6 bases). Germline loops: CDR1 SGHNT, CDR2 YENEEA. The CDR3 totals 16 residues. Trimming cost V 5 bases and J 6 bases, with 20 bases left between them. CDR3 nucleotides: TGTGCCAGCAGCCCGCTAAAAACAGGGCTTGGAAACATTCAGTACTTC. Its protein is CASSPLKTGLGNIQYF.

With respect to this clone: A junction boundary mismatches the germline segment, possibly from a read error. The genes are TRBV11-3 and TRBJ1-6; 7 bases line up with TRBD1. Per the germline V gene, CDR1 is SGHNT and CDR2 is YENEEA. The CDR3 sequence is 14 residues long. CDR3 DNA: TGTGCCAGCAGTTTAGACAGGGCATATTCACCCCTCCACTTT. It yields the protein CASSLDRAYSPLHF.

The chain is built from TRBV2 and TRBJ2-1, with TRBD1 identical over 10 bases. The CDR3 spans 18 residues. The junction had 18 bases not matched to a gene; V was cut back by 8 bases and J by 5 bases. Germline V lookup: CDR1 SNHLY, CDR2 FYNNEI. This chain's CDR3 is CASRPRSLDRGEDNEQFF. CDR3 DNA: TGTGCCAGCCGGCCGAGGAGCCTGGACAGGGGGGAGGACAATGAGCAGTTCTTC.

The chain employs TRBV5-1 and TRBJ2-1; 11 bases are shared with TRBD2. Germline assignment: CDR1 SGHRS and CDR2 YFSETQ. V shed 5 bases, J shed 10 bases, and the junction held 11 bases outside the gene matches. The CDR3 extends over 15 amino acids. The DNA of the CDR3 is TGCGCCAGCAGGGTAGGCACGGGGACTAGCGGAGAGCAGTTCTTC. This translates into CASRVGTGTSGEQFF.

J is TRBJ2-1 and V is TRBV7-9; a weak D match, TRBD2 (6 bases). The CDR3 loop spans 17 amino acids. In germline, CDR1 is SEHNR, CDR2 FQNEAQ (reference sequence). With 4 bases removed from V and 4 bases from J, the gap between germline ends came to 20 bases. The CDR3 here is CASSSSTLSGPYNEQFF. CDR3 bases: TGTGCCAGCAGCTCAAGTACTCTTAGCGGCCCATACAATGAGCAGTTCTTC. The variable domain in full, with the rest retrieved from reference TRBV7-9 and TRBJ2-1, is DTGVSQNPRHKITKRGQNVTFRCDPISEHNRLYWYRQTLGQGPEFLTYFQNEAQLEKSRLLSDRFSAERPKGSFSTLEIQRTEQGDSAMYLCASSSSTLSGPYNEQFFGPGTRLTVL.

The J gene is TRBJ2-6, the V gene TRBV7-2, with 9 bases aligning to TRBD1. Per germline, CDR1 SGHTA and CDR2 FQGNSA. J was trimmed by 3 bases and V by 4 bases; bases with no gene match: 4. The CDR3 runs 16 residues. The CDR3 bases are TGTGCCAGCAGCTCGGGACAGGGAGTTGGGGCCAACGTCCTGACTTTC. Amino acid sequence: CASSSGQGVGANVLTF.

This clone was detected once. This sequence joins TRBV5-1 and TRBJ2-7, with D perhaps TRBD1 (7 bases). V was pared by 1 base and J by 3 bases, with 17 bases between. The CDR3 is 16 amino acids. From germline, CDR1 is SGHRS and CDR2 YFSETQ. CDR3: CASSLNRAGGGYEQYF. CDR3 sequence (DNA): TGCGCCAGCAGCTTGAATCGCGCAGGGGGAGGCTACGAGCAGTACTTC.

This clone was counted a single time. This chain connects TRBV3-1 (or the pseudogene TRBV3-2) to TRBJ1-6, with unresolved D. Germline V gene lookup returns CDR1 LGHDT and CDR2 YNNKEL (reference sequence). Between the trimmed V and J ends, which lost 2 bases and 7 bases, there was a span of 9 bases. The CDR3 is made up of 14 amino acids. For the CDR3, the DNA is TGTGCCAGCAGCCAATCCGTACGGAATTCACCCCTCCACTTT. Encoded protein: CASSQSVRNSPLHF.

This sequence joins TRBV7-2 and TRBJ2-1, with a weak D call TRBD1 (5 bases). Germline-derived CDR1 and CDR2 are SGHTA and FQGNSA. This CDR3 region has 14 residues. Trimming pared 5 bases from V and 6 bases from J, leaving 14 bases between. CDR3 nucleotides: TGTGCCAGCAGCGTAGACAGAAAAAGCAATGAGCAGTTCTTC. This gives the protein CASSVDRKSNEQFF.

The V and J genes are TRBV5-1 and TRBJ1-1, with 9 nucleotides matching TRBD1. The CDR3 is 16 amino acids. CDR1 and CDR2 (germline): SGHRS, YFSETQ. V shed 0 bases, J shed 3 bases, and the junction held 6 bases outside the gene matches. The CDR3 here is CASSLAETGGDTEAFF. CDR3 in DNA: TGCGCCAGCAGCTTGGCTGAGACAGGGGGGGACACTGAAGCTTTCTTT.

This clone occurred once. One end of the junction fails to match germline, which may point to a read error. This chain joins TRBV3-1 (or the pseudogene TRBV3-2) and TRBJ2-2; TRBD2 matches 7 bases. Germline V CDR1 and CDR2: LGHDT, YNNKEL (reference sequence). The length of the CDR3 is 16 residues. CDR3 residues: CARSRGGGGNTGELFF. The CDR3 region has the DNA TGTGCCCGCAGCCGGGGCGGGGGTGGAAACACCGGGGAGCTGTTTTTT.

The rearrangement joins TRBV5-3 to TRBJ2-1; the match to TRBD2 covers 10 bases. TRBV5-3 is known as an ORF, though its function is uncertain. This CDR3 has 16 amino acids. Unmatched junction bases numbered 9, after V lost 3 bases and J lost 6 bases. This CDR3 is CARSSIAGGSCNEQFF. The CDR3, as DNA: TGTGCCAGAAGCTCCATAGCGGGAGGCAGCTGCAATGAGCAGTTCTTC.

The chain recombines TRBV5-4 with TRBJ2-5; perhaps TRBD1 as D (5 bases). The V gene lost 2 bases and the J gene lost 3 bases, with 11 bases spanning the gap. CDR1 and CDR2 from the germline V gene are SGHNT and YYREEE (reference sequence). There are 14 residues in the CDR3. The CDR3 DNA follows: TGTGCCAGCAGCTTAACGCTAGGGGAAGAGACCCAGTACTTC. Translation gives CASSLTLGEETQYF.

This chain joins TRBV4-1 and TRBJ1-3; D gene uncertain. Germline V gene lookup returns CDR1 MGHRA and CDR2 YSYEKL. The ends were cut back, 5 bases at V and 1 base at J, with 9 bases in the middle. CDR3 size: 14 residues. CDR3 amino acids: CASSYPGSGNTIYF. CDR3 nucleotide sequence: TGCGCCAGCAGCTATCCGGGTTCTGGAAACACCATATATTTT.

The V and J genes are TRBV19 and TRBJ2-2, with D maybe TRBD2 (6 bases). This CDR3 has 16 residues. Germline CDR1 and CDR2: LNHDA and SQIVND (reference sequence). The ends were cut back, 3 bases at V and 7 bases at J, with 18 bases in the middle. The chain's CDR3 is CASSIPPGRSIGELFF. In DNA form, the CDR3 reads TGTGCCAGTAGTATCCCCCCCGGGAGAAGCATCGGGGAGCTGTTTTTT.

The J gene is TRBJ1-1, the V gene TRBV27, with D unclear. Germline CDR1 is MNHEY and CDR2 is SMNVEV (reference sequence). This CDR3 comprises 14 residues. V gave up 5 bases and J gave up 2 bases, with 12 bases separating them. The CDR3: CASSQPGLNTEAFF. As DNA, the CDR3 is TGTGCCAGCAGTCAGCCCGGACTCAACACTGAAGCTTTCTTT.

This rearrangement joins TRBV19 to TRBJ1-4; TRBD1 aligns across 7 bases. With 4 bases clipped from V and 6 bases from J, the junction kept 11 bases outside the gene matches. Germline CDR1 reads LNHDA; CDR2 reads SQIVND (reference sequence). The CDR3 spans 16 residues. CDR3 in amino acids: CASSTSREGADEKLFF. In nucleotides, the CDR3 is TGTGCCAGTAGTACCTCTCGGGAGGGGGCGGATGAAAAACTGTTTTTT.

This sequence joins TRBV19 and TRBJ1-2, with D unclear. CDR3 size: 14 residues. Germline loops: CDR1 LNHDA, CDR2 SQIVND (reference sequence). V gave up 3 bases and J gave up 1 base, with 9 bases separating them. As DNA, the CDR3 is TGTGCCAGTAGTATCCAAGCGGATAACTATGGCTACACCTTC. It translates to CASSIQADNYGYTF.

The V call is TRBV9, the J call TRBJ2-1; 7 bases match TRBD1. CDR3 length equals 15 residues. V was pared by 0 bases and J by 6 bases, with 6 bases of the junction left unmatched. CDR1 is SGDLS and CDR2 is YYNGEE in the germline V gene. The CDR3 DNA reads TGTGCCAGCAGCGTAGGGACAGGTCAGGTCAATGAGCAGTTCTTC. Amino acid sequence: CASSVGTGQVNEQFF.

This clone was picked up a small number of times. The rearrangement joins TRBV6-5 to TRBJ2-7; D is unresolved. The CDR3 contains 14 residues. V lost 6 bases and J 2 bases, leaving 14 bases between the germline ends. Looked up from germline, CDR1 is MNHEY and CDR2 is SVGAGI. In nucleotides, the CDR3 is TGTGCCAGCAGGTCCCAGGTTTTCCCCTACGAGCAGTACTTC. Translated, it gives CASRSQVFPYEQYF.

This clone was detected once. This rearrangement joins TRBV27 to TRBJ2-1; 8 bases are shared with TRBD2. From germline, CDR1 is MNHEY and CDR2 SMNVEV (reference sequence). The CDR3 runs 18 residues. The ends lost 6 bases at V and 6 bases at J; junction bases unmatched: 19. CDR3 in DNA: TGTGCCAGCAGCCTGAACCAGATGCCGGGACTAGTTATCAATGAGCAGTTCTTC. It codes for CASSLNQMPGLVINEQFF.

This clone was observed a single time. V is TRBV11-1 and J is TRBJ2-7, with TRBD1 as a possible D gene (6 bases). V lost 5 bases and J lost 2, with 10 bases in between. CDR1 is SGHAT and CDR2 is FQDESV in the germline V gene (reference sequence). The CDR3 is 13 residues long. CDR3 nucleotide sequence: TGTGCCAGCAGCCCCGGACAGCCCTACGAGCAGTACTTC. This gives the protein CASSPGQPYEQYF. Based on the CDR3 plus reference TRBV11-1 and TRBJ2-7, the full variable domain is EAEVAQSPRYKITEKSQAVAFWCDPISGHATLYWYRQILGQGPELLVQFQDESVVDDSQLPKDRFSAERLKGVDSTLKIQPAELGDSAMYLCASSPGQPYEQYFGPGTRLTVT.

The CDR3 DNA follows: TGTGCCAGCAGCCCCGGGACAGGGGGCGGGCAGTACTTC. Protein product: CASSPGTGGGQYF. J is TRBJ2-7 and V is TRBV11-2, with TRBD1 identical over 12 bases. J gave up 9 bases and V 5 bases, and 5 bases lay outside the gene matches. Germline V gene data show CDR1 as SGHAT and CDR2 as FQNNGV. This CDR3 has 13 amino acids.

J is TRBJ2-6 and V is TRBV5-4; D remains unclear. The CDR3 extends over 17 amino acids. The germline V gene has CDR1 SGHNT and CDR2 YYREEE (reference sequence). V was shortened by 0 bases and J by 3 bases, with 13 bases between the two germline ends. The CDR3 protein is CASSLAFVADGANVLTF. CDR3 in DNA: TGTGCCAGCAGCTTGGCTTTTGTGGCAGATGGGGCCAACGTCCTGACTTTC.

This sequence joins TRBV5-1 and TRBJ2-5; D possibly corresponds to TRBD2 (5 bases). Germline V gene sequence: CDR1 SGHRS, CDR2 YFSETQ. Trimming removed 4 bases from V and 1 base from J, with 14 bases in between. This CDR3 spans 15 amino acids. The CDR3 bases are TGCGCCAGCAGCCCCTATCTTGAGGGCCAAGAGACCCAGTACTTC. Translated, it gives CASSPYLEGQETQYF.